This T cell receptor (beta chain) emerged from a study of OX40 agonist ivuxolimab in advanced cancers. As for the study in general: Across the patients, intravenous ivuxolimab was delivered every 2 weeks at 0.01 to 10 mg/kg. A male proportion of just over 80% was recorded, with mean age approximately 56 years and range about 20 to 90.

Measured with immunoSEQ multiplex PCR; TCRdb has only the in-frame clones, and not every one. The table includes around 25,000 clones, about four fifths detected once. As to this clone: Its antigen is still unknown.

Study results and caveats: Expanded clones tended on average to be more numerous among CD8+ T cells than CD4+.

Collection of blood occurred at baseline, at cycle 4 day 1, and at cycle 7 day 1. V shed 5 bases and J shed 2 bases, with 11 bases lying between them. Germline V gives CDR1 MNHEY, CDR2 SMNVEV (reference sequence). CDR3 size: 14 residues. The sequences come from CD4+ or CD8+ T cells sorted from blood, collected in a trial of the OX40 agonist ivuxolimab. The origin of this receptor is an adult with an advanced solid tumor such as melanoma, head and neck, liver or kidney cancer. V gene TRBV27 combines with J gene TRBJ2-3; tentative D call: TRBD1 (5 bases). CDR3 bases: TGTGCCAGCAGTCGGCAGGGCATCACAGATACGCAGTATTTT. Translating gives CASSRQGITDTQYF.